This entry lists 8 T cell receptor beta chains sequenced from one sample in a study of tumor-infiltrating lymphocytes in oesophageal squamous cell carcinoma. TCRdb passed the PCR reads through MiXCR, listing each CDR3 protein once. The top ten hold approximately 22% of the sample, which has about 24,000 distinct CDR3 sequences, about two fifths seen once. The source material was esophageal tumor tissue. Receptors originate from a male donor with esophageal squamous cell carcinoma.

This rearrangement joins TRBV7-2 to TRBJ2-5; D perhaps matches TRBD1 (5 bases). The CDR3 totals 12 residues. The germline gives CDR1 SGHTA, CDR2 FQGNSA. V lost 6 bases to trimming and J lost 11 bases, with 16 bases between them. The CDR3 DNA sequence: TGTGCCAGCAGGCGCCTAGGGGATGAGCAGTACTTC. Its translation is CASRRLGDEQYF.

This clonotype appeared many times. The chain employs TRBV5-5 and TRBJ1-4; D might be TRBD1 (6 bases). The germline V and J ends were trimmed by 7 bases and 4 bases, with 17 bases remaining between them. There are 15 residues in the CDR3. Germline assignment: CDR1 SGHKS and CDR2 YYEKEE (reference sequence). The chain's CDR3 is CASSTQDRSNEKLFF. CDR3 in DNA: TGTGCCAGCTCGACTCAAGACAGGAGTAATGAAAAACTGTTTTTT.

CDR3 bases: TGTGCCAGCAGCTTACGGGCTGGAAGCACAGATACGCAGTATTTT. Amino acids: CASSLRAGSTDTQYF. J is TRBJ2-3 and V is TRBV7-9; no clear D gene. The germline V gene encodes CDR1 SEHNR and CDR2 FQNEAQ (reference sequence). The CDR3 consists of 15 residues. The V end was cut by 2 bases, the J end by 0 bases, with 9 bases between.

There are many counts of this clonotype. CDR3 DNA sequence: TGTGCCGCCAGGCTCACCGAGGGCACTGAAGCTTTCTTT. Translation: CAARLTEGTEAFF. The chain employs TRBV6-1 and TRBJ1-1; D not resolved. The CDR3 is 13 residues long. V was pared by 11 bases and J by 4 bases, with 17 bases between. Germline CDR1 and CDR2: MNHNS and SASEGT.

This clonotype was recorded only once. As the CDR3 is not closed by the conserved phenylalanine or tryptophan, this likely results from a read error. No DNA is shown, since the ends of the CDR3 on it are uncertain; the CDR3 is the one TCRdb lists. This chain joins TRBV7-3 and TRBJ2-3; TRBD1 was called by the table and not checked on the DNA. Germline V gene lookup returns CDR1 SGHTA and CDR2 FQGTGA. The CDR3 numbers 18 amino acids, ends counted. CDR3 in amino acids: CASSLTGPRNQETQYFGP.

The gene calls are TRBV7-2 and TRBJ2-6, with TRBD1 matching 9 bases. TRBJ2-1 explains the end of the DNA better; the J call may be wrong. Germline V CDR1 and CDR2: SGHTA, FQGNSA. This CDR3 is built from 15 residues. Here the CDR3 reads CASSLLQGAQNEQFF. In DNA, the CDR3 is TGTGCCAGCAGCTTATTACAGGGGGCGCAAAATGAGCAGTTCTTC.

Many counts were recorded for this clonotype. The J gene is TRBJ2-2, the V gene TRBV6-1, with a possible D match to TRBD2 (5 bases). The V end was cut by 5 bases, the J end by 6 bases, with 13 bases between. Germline CDR1 MNHNS, CDR2 SASEGT. CDR3 length equals 14 residues. As DNA, the CDR3 is TGTGCCAGCAGTCGGTTCGCGGAGGCCGGGGAGCTGTTTTTT. Protein sequence: CASSRFAEAGELFF.

This chain joins TRBV12-3 or TRBV12-4 and TRBJ2-7; D perhaps matches TRBD1 (5 bases). The germline V and J ends were trimmed by 3 bases and 7 bases, with 13 bases remaining between them. The length of the CDR3 is 13 residues. This chain's CDR3 is CASSLGPYNEQYF. Written as DNA, the CDR3 is TGTGCCAGCAGTTTGGGGCCATACAATGAGCAGTACTTC.